This T cell receptor beta chain was documented in a study of T-cell reconstitution after alpha-beta-depleted transplantation in children. On this clonotype: A junction boundary mismatches the germline segment, possibly from a read error.

The CDR3 has 13 amino acids. Germline CDR1 is SGHTA and CDR2 is FQGNSA. Construction of the TCRbeta library involved unique molecular identifiers. TCRdb re-analysed the PCR reads in MiXCR, keeping a single row per CDR3 protein. The sample lists about 300,000 distinct CDR3 sequences, around 10% seen once, with approximately 7.6% in the top ten. V and J are TRBV7-2 and TRBJ2-2; D unclear. This TCR was recovered from a boy under two years old with acute myeloid leukemia, due to receive a stem cell transplant. The specimen was PBMCs, collected before TCRalphabeta/CD19-depleted stem cell transplant. DNA for the CDR3: TGTGGCAGCAGCTTAGACAACACCGGGGAGCTGTTTTTT. Its translation is CGSSLDNTGELFF. Complete variable domain (other parts from reference TRBV7-2 and TRBJ2-2): GAGVSQSPSNKVTEKGKDVELRCDPISGHTALYWYRQSLGQGLEFLIYFQGNSAPDKSGLPSDRFSAERTGGSVSTLTIQRTQQEDSAVYLCGSSLDNTGELFFGEGSRLTVL.